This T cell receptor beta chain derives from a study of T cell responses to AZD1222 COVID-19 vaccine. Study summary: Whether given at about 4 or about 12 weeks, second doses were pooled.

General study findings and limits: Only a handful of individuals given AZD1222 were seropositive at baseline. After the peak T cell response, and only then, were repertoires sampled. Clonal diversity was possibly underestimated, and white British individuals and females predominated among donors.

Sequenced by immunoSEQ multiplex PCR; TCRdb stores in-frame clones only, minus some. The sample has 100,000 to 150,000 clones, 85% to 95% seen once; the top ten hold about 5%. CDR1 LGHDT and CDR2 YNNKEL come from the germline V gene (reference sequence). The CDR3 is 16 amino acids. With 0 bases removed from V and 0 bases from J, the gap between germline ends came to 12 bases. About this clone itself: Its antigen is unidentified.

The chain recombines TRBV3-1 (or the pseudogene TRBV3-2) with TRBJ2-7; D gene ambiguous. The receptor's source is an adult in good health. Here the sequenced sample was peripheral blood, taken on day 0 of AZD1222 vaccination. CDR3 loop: CASSQEGSGNSYEQYF. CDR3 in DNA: TGTGCCAGCAGCCAAGAAGGAAGTGGGAACTCCTACGAGCAGTACTTC.